This T cell receptor beta chain was sequenced for a study of T cells after yellow fever vaccination. For the study at large: Fractions low in cell number were prepared with SMART-Seq v4 Ultra Low Input.

CDR3 size: 16 residues. V gave up 0 bases and J gave up 2 bases, with 13 bases separating them. Germline V gene data show CDR1 as SGHRS and CDR2 as YFSETQ. One entry per CDR3 protein results from TCRdb running MiXCR on the 5' RACE reads. The sample shows a few hundred thousand distinct CDR3 sequences, approximately 21% of them seen only once. The rearrangement uses TRBV5-1 and TRBJ2-3, with a possible D match to TRBD2 (6 bases). The TCR originated in a man aged 25 to 40 who received the YFV17D yellow fever vaccine. The input for sequencing was PBMCs, taken 15 days after the yellow fever booster vaccination. CDR3 DNA: TGCGCCAGCAGCTTGGAGTGGGAGGTCTTCACAGATACGCAGTATTTT. Translation: CASSLEWEVFTDTQYF.